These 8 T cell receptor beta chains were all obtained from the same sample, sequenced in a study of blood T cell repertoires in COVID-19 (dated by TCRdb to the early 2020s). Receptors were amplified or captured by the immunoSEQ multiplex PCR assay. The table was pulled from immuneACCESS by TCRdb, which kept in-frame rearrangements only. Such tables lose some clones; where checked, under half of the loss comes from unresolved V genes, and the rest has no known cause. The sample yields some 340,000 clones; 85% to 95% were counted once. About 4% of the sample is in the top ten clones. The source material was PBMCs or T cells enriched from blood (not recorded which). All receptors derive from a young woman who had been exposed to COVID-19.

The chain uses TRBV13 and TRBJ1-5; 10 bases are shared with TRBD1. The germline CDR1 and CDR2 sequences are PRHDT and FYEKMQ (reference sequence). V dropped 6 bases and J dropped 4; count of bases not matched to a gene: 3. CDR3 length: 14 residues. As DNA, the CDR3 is TGTGCCAGCAGTTGGGGACAGGGGAATCAGCCCCAGCATTTT. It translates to CASSWGQGNQPQHF.

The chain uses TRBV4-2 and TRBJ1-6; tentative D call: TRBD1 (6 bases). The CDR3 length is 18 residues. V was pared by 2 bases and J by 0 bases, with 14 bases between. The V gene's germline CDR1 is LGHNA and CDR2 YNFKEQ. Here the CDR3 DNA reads TGTGCCAGCAGCCAAAACGAGGGAGGGGGCTCCTATAATTCACCCCTCCACTTT. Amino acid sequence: CASSQNEGGGSYNSPLHF.

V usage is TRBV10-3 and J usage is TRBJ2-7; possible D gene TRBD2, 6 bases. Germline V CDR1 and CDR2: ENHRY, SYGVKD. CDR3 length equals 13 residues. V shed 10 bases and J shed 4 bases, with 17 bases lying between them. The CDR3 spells CASIAAGKYEQYF. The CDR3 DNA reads TGTGCCAGCATTGCCGCGGGGAAATACGAGCAGTACTTC.

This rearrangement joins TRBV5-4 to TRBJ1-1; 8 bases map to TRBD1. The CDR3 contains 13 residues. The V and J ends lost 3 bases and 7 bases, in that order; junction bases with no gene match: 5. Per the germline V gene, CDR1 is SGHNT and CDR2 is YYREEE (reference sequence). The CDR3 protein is CASSWTGTNEAFF. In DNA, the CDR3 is TGTGCCAGCAGCTGGACAGGGACGAATGAAGCTTTCTTT.

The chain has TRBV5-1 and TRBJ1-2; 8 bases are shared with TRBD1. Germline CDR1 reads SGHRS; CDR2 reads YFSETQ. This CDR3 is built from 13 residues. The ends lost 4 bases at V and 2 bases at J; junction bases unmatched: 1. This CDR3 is CASSNRGNYGYTF. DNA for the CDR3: TGCGCCAGCAGCAACAGGGGGAACTATGGCTACACCTTC.

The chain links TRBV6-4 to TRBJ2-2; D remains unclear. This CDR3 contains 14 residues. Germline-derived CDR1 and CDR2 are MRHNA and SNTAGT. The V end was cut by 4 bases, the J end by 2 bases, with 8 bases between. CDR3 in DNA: TGTGCCAGCAGTGGCGAGATAAACACCGGGGAGCTGTTTTTT. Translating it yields CASSGEINTGELFF.

CDR3: CASSLGRSGIETQYF. The CDR3, as DNA: TGTGCCAGCAGCTTGGGGCGCAGCGGTATAGAGACCCAGTACTTC. V and J are TRBV5-4 and TRBJ2-5; possible D gene TRBD2, 5 bases. The CDR3 runs 15 residues. Germline loops: CDR1 SGHNT, CDR2 YYREEE (reference sequence). Trimming cost V 0 bases and J 4 bases, with 13 bases left between them.

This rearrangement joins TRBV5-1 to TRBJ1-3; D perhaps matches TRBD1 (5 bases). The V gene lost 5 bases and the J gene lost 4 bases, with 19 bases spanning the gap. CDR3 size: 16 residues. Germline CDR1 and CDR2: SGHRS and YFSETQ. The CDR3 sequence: CASSLDGPPGGNTIYF. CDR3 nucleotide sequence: TGCGCCAGCAGTCTTGACGGACCTCCAGGGGGAAACACCATATATTTT.